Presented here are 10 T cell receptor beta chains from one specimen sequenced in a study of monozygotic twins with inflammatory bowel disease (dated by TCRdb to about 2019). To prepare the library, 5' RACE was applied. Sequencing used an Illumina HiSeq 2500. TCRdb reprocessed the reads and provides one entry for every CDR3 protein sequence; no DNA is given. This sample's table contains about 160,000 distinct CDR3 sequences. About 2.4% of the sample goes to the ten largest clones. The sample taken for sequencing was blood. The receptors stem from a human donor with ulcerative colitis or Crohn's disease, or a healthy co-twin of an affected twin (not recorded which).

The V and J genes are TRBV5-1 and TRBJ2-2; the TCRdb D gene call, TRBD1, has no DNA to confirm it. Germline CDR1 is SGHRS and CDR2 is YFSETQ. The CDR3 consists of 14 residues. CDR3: CASSFAGGTGELFF.

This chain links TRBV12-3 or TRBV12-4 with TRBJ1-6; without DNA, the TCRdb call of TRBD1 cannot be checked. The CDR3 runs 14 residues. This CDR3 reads CASGTRTGRSPLHF.

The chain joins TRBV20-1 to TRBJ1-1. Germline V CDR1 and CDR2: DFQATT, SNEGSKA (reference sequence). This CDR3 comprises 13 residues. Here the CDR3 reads CSATGGMNTEALF.

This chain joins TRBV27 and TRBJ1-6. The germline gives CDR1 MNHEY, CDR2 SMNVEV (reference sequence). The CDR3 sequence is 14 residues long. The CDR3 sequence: CASSVSSYNSPLHF.

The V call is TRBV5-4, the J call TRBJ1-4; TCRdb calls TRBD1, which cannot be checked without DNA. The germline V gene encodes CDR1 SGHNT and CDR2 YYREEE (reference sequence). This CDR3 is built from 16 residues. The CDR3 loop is CASSSLQGGKEEKLFF.

The CDR3 here is CASSQSRGYYGYTF. The J gene is TRBJ1-2, the V gene TRBV11-2. The CDR3 spans 14 residues. In germline, CDR1 is SGHAT, CDR2 FQNNGV.

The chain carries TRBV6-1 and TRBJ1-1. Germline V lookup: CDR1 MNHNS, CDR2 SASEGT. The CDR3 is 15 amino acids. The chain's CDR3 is CASSRAGFMNTEAFF.

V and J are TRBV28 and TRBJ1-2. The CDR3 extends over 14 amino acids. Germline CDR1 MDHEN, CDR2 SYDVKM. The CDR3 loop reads CASSLVQLNYGYTF.

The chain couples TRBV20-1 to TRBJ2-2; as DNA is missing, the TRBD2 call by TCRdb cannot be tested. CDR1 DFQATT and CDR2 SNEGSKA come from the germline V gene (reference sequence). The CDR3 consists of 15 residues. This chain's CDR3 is CSAPKLRGYTGELFF.

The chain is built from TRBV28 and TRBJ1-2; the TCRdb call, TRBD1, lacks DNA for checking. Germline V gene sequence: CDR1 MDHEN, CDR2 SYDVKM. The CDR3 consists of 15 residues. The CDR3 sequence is CASRGTGKPGYGYTF.